One sample yielded the 15 T cell receptor beta chains listed below, sequenced in a study of Ad26.COV2.S vaccination and SARS-CoV-2 variants. As for treatment: 19 received Ad26.COV2.S at low or high dose, single or two shots; about five received placebo; per-sample allocation not given. Specimen acquisition occurred on day 63 following the initial vaccine or placebo injection. Libraries were prepared by immunoSEQ multiplex PCR; TCRdb keeps only in-frame clonotypes and omits some of them. This table holds approximately 240,000 clones, 88% found once. The source was peripheral blood, collected in a trial of Ad26.COV2.S vaccine versus placebo. The receptors come from a person aged 18 to 59 who received the Ad26.COV2.S COVID-19 vaccine or a placebo.

The chain combines TRBV4-1 with TRBJ1-5; TRBD1 is a possible D gene (6 bases). Per germline, CDR1 MGHRA and CDR2 YSYEKL. V lost 0 bases and J lost 3, with 12 bases in between. CDR3 length equals 16 residues. The DNA for the CDR3 is TGCGCCAGCAGCCAAGAAGGGCAGGGGTACAATCAGCCCCAGCATTTT. It codes for CASSQEGQGYNQPQHF.

The chain has TRBV7-9 and TRBJ2-1, with 14 nucleotides matching TRBD2. CDR1 is SEHNR, CDR2 FQNEAQ, per germline (reference sequence). Unmatched junction bases numbered 6, after V lost 5 bases and J lost 0 bases. CDR3 length equals 18 residues. The CDR3 is CASSGSGTSGSSYNEQFF. DNA of the CDR3: TGTGCCAGCAGCGGCTCCGGGACTAGCGGGAGCTCCTACAATGAGCAGTTCTTC. Full variable domain (rest looked up from reference TRBV7-9 and TRBJ2-1): DTGVSQNPRHKITKRGQNVTFRCDPISEHNRLYWYRQTLGQGPEFLTYFQNEAQLEKSRLLSDRFSAERPKGSFSTLEIQRTEQGDSAMYLCASSGSGTSGSSYNEQFFGPGTRLTVL.

This chain links TRBV2 with TRBJ2-1, with TRBD2 identical over 10 bases. Germline V gene sequence: CDR1 SNHLY, CDR2 FYNNEI. CDR3 size: 15 residues. The ends lost 6 bases at V and 5 bases at J; junction bases unmatched: 7. DNA of the CDR3: TGTGCCAGCAGCCCGACTAGCGGGCGCAACAATGAGCAGTTCTTC. Translation: CASSPTSGRNNEQFF.

The V call is TRBV24-1, the J call TRBJ2-1; 7 positions match TRBD2. The V segment lost 3 bases and the J segment 0 bases; nucleotides outside the gene matches: 7. Germline lookup yields CDR1 KGHDR and CDR2 SFDVKD. The CDR3 loop spans 17 amino acids. The CDR3 is CATSDASRDYSYNEQFF. CDR3 nucleotide sequence: TGTGCCACCAGTGATGCGTCCCGGGACTACTCCTACAATGAGCAGTTCTTC.

J is TRBJ1-1 and V is TRBV18; tentatively, D is TRBD1 (5 bases). Trimming cost V 1 base and J 2 bases, with 23 bases left between them. CDR3 length equals 19 residues. Germline values: CDR1 KGHSH, CDR2 LQKENI. The CDR3 DNA reads as TGTGCCAGCTCACCACTTAACGGGGTCATCCTCACAGGTAACACTGAAGCTTTCTTT. Its protein product is CASSPLNGVILTGNTEAFF.

This chain joins TRBV19 and TRBJ2-1; TRBD2 agrees at 16 bases. The V segment lost 3 bases and the J segment 8 bases; nucleotides outside the gene matches: 4. From germline, CDR1 is LNHDA and CDR2 SQIVND (reference sequence). CDR3 length: 16 amino acids. The chain's CDR3 is CASSMGTSGRADEQFF. The CDR3 region has the DNA TGTGCCAGTAGTATGGGGACTAGCGGGAGGGCGGATGAGCAGTTCTTC.

The chain carries TRBV7-9 and TRBJ2-7, with D tentatively TRBD2 (6 bases). With 3 bases removed from V and 2 bases from J, the gap between germline ends came to 11 bases. This CDR3 is 14 amino acids long. The germline CDR1 and CDR2 sequences are SEHNR and FQNEAQ (reference sequence). The CDR3 bases are TGTGCCAGCAGCTTTTGGGACTCCACCTACGAGCAGTACTTC. It yields the protein CASSFWDSTYEQYF.

The chain is built from TRBV28 and TRBJ1-2, with a weak D call TRBD1 (6 bases). Looked up from germline, CDR1 is MDHEN and CDR2 is SYDVKM. The length of the CDR3 is 15 residues. The V gene lost 7 bases and the J gene lost 0 bases, with 15 bases spanning the gap. The CDR3 region has the DNA TGTGCCAGCATCGAATCTAAGGGGGCTAACTATGGCTACACCTTC. Its protein product is CASIESKGANYGYTF.

The V and J genes are TRBV19 and TRBJ2-7; D possibly corresponds to TRBD1 (5 bases). Trimming removed 0 bases at V and 3 bases at J, with 9 bases between. Germline lookup yields CDR1 LNHDA and CDR2 SQIVND (reference sequence). The CDR3 length is 14 residues. CDR3 sequence: CASSIEGHLYEQYF. CDR3 DNA: TGTGCCAGTAGTATAGAAGGACACCTCTACGAGCAGTACTTC.

V usage is TRBV28 and J usage is TRBJ2-1, with D perhaps assigned TRBD1 or TRBD2 (5 bases each). This CDR3 has 14 residues. V lost 8 bases to trimming and J lost 7 bases, with 18 bases between them. Germline loops: CDR1 MDHEN, CDR2 SYDVKM. The CDR3 region has the DNA TGTGCCAGCGCACTGCCGGGACGGACAAATGAGCAGTTCTTC. Protein sequence: CASALPGRTNEQFF.

The V call is TRBV6-4, the J call TRBJ2-3; 14 nucleotides align to TRBD2. V was clipped by 10 bases and J by 2 bases; unmatched bases: 5. Germline V gene lookup returns CDR1 MRHNA and CDR2 SNTAGT. This CDR3 is 15 amino acids long. The CDR3 here is CATRLAGGTTDTQYF. The DNA for the CDR3 is TGTGCCACACGACTAGCGGGGGGGACCACAGATACGCAGTATTTT.

The count of this clone is one. The rearrangement uses TRBV29-1 and TRBJ1-3; D perhaps matches TRBD1 (6 bases). V lost 2 bases to trimming and J lost 0 bases, with 8 bases between them. The CDR3 sequence is 14 residues long. Germline V gives CDR1 SQVTM, CDR2 ANQGSEA. Written as DNA, the CDR3 is TGCAGCGTTGAAAAGGGGGTCTCTGGAAACACCATATATTTT. Its translation: CSVEKGVSGNTIYF.

The chain recombines TRBV24-1 with TRBJ2-2; 7 bases map to TRBD1. V lost 4 bases, J lost 5 bases, and 12 bases stayed unmatched. The CDR3 is 17 residues long. Germline loops: CDR1 KGHDR, CDR2 SFDVKD. The DNA of the CDR3 is TGTGCCACCAGTGACCGCCGGGACAGATCGGTAACCGGGGAGCTGTTTTTT. This sequence encodes CATSDRRDRSVTGELFF.

In regard to this clone: A much more abundant neighbour one base away suggests this may be a read error. The V and J genes are TRBV13 and TRBJ2-2; D gene ambiguous. The CDR3 is made up of 12 amino acids. Trimming took off 0 bases at V and 4 bases at J, with 0 bases between the two ends. CDR1 PRHDT and CDR2 FYEKMQ come from the germline V gene (reference sequence). The CDR3 bases are TGTGCCAGCAGCTTAGGCACCGGGGAGCTGTTTTTT. Its translation: CASSLGTGELFF.

The chain recombines TRBV6-5 with TRBJ1-5; D possibly corresponds to TRBD1 (5 bases). The CDR3 is made up of 14 amino acids. V gave up 2 bases and J gave up 6 bases, with 11 bases separating them. Looked up from germline, CDR1 is MNHEY and CDR2 is SVGAGI. The CDR3 DNA sequence: TGTGCCAGCAGTTACGCGGGGGGAGTTCAGCCCCAGCATTTT. It is translated as CASSYAGGVQPQHF.